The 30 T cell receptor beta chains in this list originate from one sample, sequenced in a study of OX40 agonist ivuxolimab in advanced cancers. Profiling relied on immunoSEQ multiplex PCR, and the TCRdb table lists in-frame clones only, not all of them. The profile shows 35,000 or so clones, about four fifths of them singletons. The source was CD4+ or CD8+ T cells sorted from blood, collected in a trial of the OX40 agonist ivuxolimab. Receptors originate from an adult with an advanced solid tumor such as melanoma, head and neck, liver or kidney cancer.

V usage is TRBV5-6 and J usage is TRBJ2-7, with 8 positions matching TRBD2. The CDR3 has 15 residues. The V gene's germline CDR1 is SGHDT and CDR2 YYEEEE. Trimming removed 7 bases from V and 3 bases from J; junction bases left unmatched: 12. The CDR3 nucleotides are TGTGCCAGCGGATTCGGGGGGGATCCCCTCTACGAGCAGTACTTC. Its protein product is CASGFGGDPLYEQYF. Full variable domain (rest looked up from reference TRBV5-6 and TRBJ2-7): DAGVTQSPTHLIKTRGQQVTLRCSPKSGHDTVSWYQQALGQGPQFIFQYYEEEERQRGNFPDRFSGHQFPNYSSELNVNALLLGDSALYLCASGFGGDPLYEQYFGPGTRLTVT.

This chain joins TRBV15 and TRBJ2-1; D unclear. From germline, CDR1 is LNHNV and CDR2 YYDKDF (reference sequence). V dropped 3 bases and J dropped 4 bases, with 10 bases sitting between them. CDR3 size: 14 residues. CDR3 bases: TGTGCCACCAGCAGGGAACTCGGGTACAATGAGCAGTTCTTC. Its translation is CATSRELGYNEQFF.

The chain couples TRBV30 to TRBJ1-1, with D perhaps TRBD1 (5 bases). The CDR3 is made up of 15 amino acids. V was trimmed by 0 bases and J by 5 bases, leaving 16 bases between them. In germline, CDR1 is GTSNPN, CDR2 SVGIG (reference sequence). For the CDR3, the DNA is TGTGCCTGGAGTGTACCGGACAAAAGGAGGACTGAAGCTTTCTTT. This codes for CAWSVPDKRRTEAFF.

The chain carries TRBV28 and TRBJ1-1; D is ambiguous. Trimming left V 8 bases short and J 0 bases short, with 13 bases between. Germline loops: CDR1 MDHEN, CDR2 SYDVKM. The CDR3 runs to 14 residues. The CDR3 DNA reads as TGTGCCAGCGCGAACGGGCCTATGAACACTGAAGCTTTCTTT. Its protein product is CASANGPMNTEAFF.

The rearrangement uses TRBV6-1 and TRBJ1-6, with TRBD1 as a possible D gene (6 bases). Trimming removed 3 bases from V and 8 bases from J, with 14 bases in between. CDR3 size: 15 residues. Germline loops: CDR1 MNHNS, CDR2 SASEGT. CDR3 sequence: CASSEPGGLDSPLHF. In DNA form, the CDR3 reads TGTGCCAGCAGTGAGCCTGGGGGGCTCGATTCACCCCTCCACTTT.

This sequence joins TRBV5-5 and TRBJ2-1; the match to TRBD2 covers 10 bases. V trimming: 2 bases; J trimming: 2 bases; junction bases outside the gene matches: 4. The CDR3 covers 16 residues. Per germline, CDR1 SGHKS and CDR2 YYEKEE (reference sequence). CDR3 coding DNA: TGTGCCAGCAGCTTCTTTCTAGCGGGGGCCTACAATGAGCAGTTCTTC. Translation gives CASSFFLAGAYNEQFF.

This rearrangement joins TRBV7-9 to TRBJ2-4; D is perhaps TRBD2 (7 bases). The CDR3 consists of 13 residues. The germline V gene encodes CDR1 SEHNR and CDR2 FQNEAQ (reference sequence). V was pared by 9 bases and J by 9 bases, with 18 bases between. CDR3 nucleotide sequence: TGTGCCAGTTGGGGGGGCACGGGAAGCATTCAGTACTTC. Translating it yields CASWGGTGSIQYF.

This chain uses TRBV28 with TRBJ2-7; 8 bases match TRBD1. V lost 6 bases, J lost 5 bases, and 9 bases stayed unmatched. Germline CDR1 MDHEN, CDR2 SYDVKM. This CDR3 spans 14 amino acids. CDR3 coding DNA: TGTGCCAGCAGGGGGACAGGCACTAACGACGAGCAGTACTTC. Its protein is CASRGTGTNDEQYF.

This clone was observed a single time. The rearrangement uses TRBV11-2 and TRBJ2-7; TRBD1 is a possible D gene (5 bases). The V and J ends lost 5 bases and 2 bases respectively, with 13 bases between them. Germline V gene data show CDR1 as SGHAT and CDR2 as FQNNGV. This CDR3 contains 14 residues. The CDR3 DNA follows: TGTGCCAGCAGCCCCGGACATCCAGCCTACGAGCAGTACTTC. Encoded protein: CASSPGHPAYEQYF.

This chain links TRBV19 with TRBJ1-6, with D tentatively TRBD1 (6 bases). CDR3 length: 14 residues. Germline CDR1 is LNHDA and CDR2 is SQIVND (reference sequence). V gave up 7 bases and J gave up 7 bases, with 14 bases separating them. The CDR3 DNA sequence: TGTGCCAGTAAACACAGGGAACCGAATTCACCCCTCCACTTT. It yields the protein CASKHREPNSPLHF. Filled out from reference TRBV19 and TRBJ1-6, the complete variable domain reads DGGITQSPKYLFRKEGQNVTLSCEQNLNHDAMYWYRQDPGQGLRLIYYSQIVNDFQKGDIAEGYSVSREKKESFPLTVTSAQKNPTAFYLCASKHREPNSPLHFGNGTRLTVT.

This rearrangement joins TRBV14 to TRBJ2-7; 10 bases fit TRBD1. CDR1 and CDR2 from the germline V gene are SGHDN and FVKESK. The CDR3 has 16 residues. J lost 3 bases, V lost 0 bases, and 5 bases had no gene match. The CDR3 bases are TGTGCCAGCAGCCAAGATTTGGGACAGGGGAGCTACGAGCAGTACTTC. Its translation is CASSQDLGQGSYEQYF.

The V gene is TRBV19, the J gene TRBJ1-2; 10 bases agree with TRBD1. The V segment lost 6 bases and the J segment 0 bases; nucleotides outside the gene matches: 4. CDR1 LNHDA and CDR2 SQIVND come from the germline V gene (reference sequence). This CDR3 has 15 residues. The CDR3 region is CASSRDRGPNYGYTF. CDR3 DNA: TGTGCCAGTAGCCGTGACAGGGGGCCTAACTATGGCTACACCTTC.

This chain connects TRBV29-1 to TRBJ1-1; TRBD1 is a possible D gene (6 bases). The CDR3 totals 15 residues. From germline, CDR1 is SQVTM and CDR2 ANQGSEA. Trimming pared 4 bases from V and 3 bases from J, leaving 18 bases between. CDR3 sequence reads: CSVASQTGRHTEAFF. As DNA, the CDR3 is TGCAGCGTTGCCTCCCAGACAGGTCGACACACTGAAGCTTTCTTT.

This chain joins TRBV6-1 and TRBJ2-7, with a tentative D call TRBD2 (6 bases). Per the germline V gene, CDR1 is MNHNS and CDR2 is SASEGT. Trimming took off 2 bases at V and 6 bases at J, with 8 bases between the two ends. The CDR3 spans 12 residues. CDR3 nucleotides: TGTGCCAGCAGTGAACGGAGGGGCGAGCAGTACTTC. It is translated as CASSERRGEQYF.

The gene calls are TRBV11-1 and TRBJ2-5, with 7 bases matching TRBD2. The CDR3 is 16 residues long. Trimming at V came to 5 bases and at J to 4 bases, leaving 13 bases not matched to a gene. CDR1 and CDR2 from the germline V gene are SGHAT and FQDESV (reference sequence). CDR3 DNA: TGTGCCAGCAGCCAAGCCCGCGGCGGGGGTCCAGAGACCCAGTACTTC. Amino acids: CASSQARGGGPETQYF.

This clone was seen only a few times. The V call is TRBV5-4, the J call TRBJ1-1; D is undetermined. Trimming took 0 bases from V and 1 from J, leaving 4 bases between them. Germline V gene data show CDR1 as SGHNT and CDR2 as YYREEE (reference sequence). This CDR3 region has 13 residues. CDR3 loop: CASSLDRNTEAFF. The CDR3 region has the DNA TGTGCCAGCAGCTTGGACAGGAACACTGAAGCTTTCTTT.

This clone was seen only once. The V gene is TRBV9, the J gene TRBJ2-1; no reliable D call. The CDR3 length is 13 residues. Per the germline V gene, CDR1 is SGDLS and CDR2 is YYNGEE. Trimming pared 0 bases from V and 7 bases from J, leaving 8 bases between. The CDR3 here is CASSVGSQNEQFF. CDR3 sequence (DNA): TGTGCCAGCAGCGTAGGCAGCCAGAATGAGCAGTTCTTC.

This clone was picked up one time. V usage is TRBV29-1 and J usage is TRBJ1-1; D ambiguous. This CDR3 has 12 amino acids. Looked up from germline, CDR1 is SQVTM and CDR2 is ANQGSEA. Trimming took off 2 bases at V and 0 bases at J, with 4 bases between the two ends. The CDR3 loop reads CSVELMNTEAFF. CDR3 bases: TGCAGCGTTGAATTGATGAACACTGAAGCTTTCTTT.

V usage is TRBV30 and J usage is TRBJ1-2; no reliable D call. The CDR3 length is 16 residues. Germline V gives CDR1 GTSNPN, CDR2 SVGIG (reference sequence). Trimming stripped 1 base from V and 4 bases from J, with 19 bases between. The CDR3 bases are TGTGCCTGGAGTGATAGGACCGTAGTCCCAATCTATGGCTACACCTTC. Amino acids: CAWSDRTVVPIYGYTF. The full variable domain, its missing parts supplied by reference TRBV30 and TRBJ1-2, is SQTIHQWPATLVQPVGSPLSLECTVEGTSNPNLYWYRQAAGRGLQLLFYSVGIGQISSEVPQNLSASRPQDRQFILSSKKLLLSDSGFYLCAWSDRTVVPIYGYTFGSGTRLTVV.

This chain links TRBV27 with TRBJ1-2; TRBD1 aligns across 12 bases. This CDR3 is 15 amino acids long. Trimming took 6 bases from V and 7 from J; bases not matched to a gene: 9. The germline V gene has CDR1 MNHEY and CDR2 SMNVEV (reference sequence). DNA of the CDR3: TGTGCCAGCAGCTCTTCCGGGACAGGGGGCCTTGGCTACACCTTC. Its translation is CASSSSGTGGLGYTF.

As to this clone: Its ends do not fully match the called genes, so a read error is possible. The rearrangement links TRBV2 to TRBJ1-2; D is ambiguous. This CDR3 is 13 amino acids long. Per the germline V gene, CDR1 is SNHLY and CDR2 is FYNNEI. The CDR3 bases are TGTGCCGGCAGTGAAAAGCCTGGCTATGGCTACACCTTC. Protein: CAGSEKPGYGYTF.

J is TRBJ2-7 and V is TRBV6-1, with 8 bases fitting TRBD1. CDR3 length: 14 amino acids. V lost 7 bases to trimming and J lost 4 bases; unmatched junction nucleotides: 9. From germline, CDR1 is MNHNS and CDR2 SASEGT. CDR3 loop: CASTRDRSGYEQYF. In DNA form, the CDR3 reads TGTGCCAGCACCAGGGACAGGTCGGGTTACGAGCAGTACTTC.

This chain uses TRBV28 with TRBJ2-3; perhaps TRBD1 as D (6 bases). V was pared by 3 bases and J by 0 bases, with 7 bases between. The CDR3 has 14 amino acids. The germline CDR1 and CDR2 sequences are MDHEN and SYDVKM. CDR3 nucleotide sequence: TGTGCCAGCAGTTTCAGGGGAAGCACAGATACGCAGTATTTT. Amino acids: CASSFRGSTDTQYF.

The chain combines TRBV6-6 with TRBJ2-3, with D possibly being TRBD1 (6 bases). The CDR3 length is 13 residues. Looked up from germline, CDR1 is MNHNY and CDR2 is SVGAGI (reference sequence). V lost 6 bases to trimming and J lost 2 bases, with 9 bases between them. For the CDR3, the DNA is TGTGCCAGCAGGAGACAGGACACAGATACGCAGTATTTT. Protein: CASRRQDTDTQYF.

The CDR3 nucleotides read TGTGCCAGCAGTGCAGAAAACGAGCAGTACTTC. Translating gives CASSAENEQYF. V gene TRBV2 combines with J gene TRBJ2-7; D remains ambiguous. Germline V CDR1 and CDR2: SNHLY, FYNNEI. The CDR3 is 11 residues long. V was cut by 4 bases and J by 5 bases, with 6 bases left in between.

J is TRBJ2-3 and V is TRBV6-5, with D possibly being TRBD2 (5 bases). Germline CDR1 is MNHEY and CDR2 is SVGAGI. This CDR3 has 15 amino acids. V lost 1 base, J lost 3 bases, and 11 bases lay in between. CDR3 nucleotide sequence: TGTGCCAGCAGTTACTTGGGAGAATTTACAGATACGCAGTATTTT. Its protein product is CASSYLGEFTDTQYF.

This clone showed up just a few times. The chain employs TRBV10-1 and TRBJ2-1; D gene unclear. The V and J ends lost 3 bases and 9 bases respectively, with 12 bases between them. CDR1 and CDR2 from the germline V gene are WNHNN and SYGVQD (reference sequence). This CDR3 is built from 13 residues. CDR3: CASSDPPSGEQFF. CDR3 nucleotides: TGCGCCAGCAGTGATCCCCCCTCGGGTGAGCAGTTCTTC.

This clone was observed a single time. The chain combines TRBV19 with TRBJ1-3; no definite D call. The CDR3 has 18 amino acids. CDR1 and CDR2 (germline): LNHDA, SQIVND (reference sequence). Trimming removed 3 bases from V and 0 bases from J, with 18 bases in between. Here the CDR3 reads CASSISYPLQHSGNTIYF. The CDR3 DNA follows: TGTGCCAGTAGTATCTCCTACCCATTACAGCACTCTGGAAACACCATATATTTT.

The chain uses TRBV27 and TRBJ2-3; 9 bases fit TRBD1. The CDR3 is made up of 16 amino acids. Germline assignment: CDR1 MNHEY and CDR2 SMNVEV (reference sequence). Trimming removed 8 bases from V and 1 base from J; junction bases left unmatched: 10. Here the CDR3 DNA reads TGTGCCAGCCTACCACAGGGGGCAATCGGCACAGATACGCAGTATTTT. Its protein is CASLPQGAIGTDTQYF.

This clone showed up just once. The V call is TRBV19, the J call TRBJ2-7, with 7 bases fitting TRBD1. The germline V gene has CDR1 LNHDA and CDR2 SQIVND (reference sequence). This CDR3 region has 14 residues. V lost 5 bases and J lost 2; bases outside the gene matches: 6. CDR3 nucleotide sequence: TGTGCCAGTAGTCCCCCCGGGACAGCCTACGAGCAGTACTTC. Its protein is CASSPPGTAYEQYF.